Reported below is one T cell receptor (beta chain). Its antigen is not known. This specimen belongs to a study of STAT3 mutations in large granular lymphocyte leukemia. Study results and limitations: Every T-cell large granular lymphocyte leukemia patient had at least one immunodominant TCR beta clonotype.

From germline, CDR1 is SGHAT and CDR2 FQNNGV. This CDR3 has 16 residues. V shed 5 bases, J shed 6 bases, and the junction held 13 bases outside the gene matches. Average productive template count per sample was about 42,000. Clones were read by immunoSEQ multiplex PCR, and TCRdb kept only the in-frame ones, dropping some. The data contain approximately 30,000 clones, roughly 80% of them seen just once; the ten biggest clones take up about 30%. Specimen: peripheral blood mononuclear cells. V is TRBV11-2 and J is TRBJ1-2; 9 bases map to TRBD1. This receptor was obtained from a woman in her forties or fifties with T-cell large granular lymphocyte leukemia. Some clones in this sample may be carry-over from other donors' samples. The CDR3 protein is CASSPNRDRVVHGYTF. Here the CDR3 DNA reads TGTGCCAGCAGCCCAAACCGGGACAGGGTTGTGCATGGCTACACCTTC.